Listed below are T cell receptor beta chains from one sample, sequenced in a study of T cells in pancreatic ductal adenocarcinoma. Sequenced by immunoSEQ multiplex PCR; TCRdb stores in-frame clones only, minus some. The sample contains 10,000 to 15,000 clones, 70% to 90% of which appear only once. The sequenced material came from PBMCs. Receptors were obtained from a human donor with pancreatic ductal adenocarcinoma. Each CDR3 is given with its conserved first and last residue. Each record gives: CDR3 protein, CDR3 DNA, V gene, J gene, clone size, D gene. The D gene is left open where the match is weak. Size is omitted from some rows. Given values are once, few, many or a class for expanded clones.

CDR3 protein: CASGELDEQYF
CDR3 DNA: TGTGCCAGTGGGGAACTAGACGAGCAGTACTTC
V gene: TRBV19
J gene: TRBJ2-7
clone size: NA
D gene: NA

CDR3 protein: CASSQLNQPQHF
CDR3 DNA: TGTGCCAGCAGTCAACTAAATCAGCCCCAGCATTTT
V gene: TRBV6-1
J gene: TRBJ1-5
clone size: NA
D gene: NA

CDR3 protein: CASSSKGANYGYTF
CDR3 DNA: TGTGCCAGCAGCTCTAAAGGAGCTAACTATGGCTACACCTTC
V gene: TRBV7-9
J gene: TRBJ1-2
clone size: NA
D gene: NA

CDR3 protein: CASSVDYGRGADTQYF
CDR3 DNA: TGTGCCAGCAGCGTAGATTACGGGAGAGGAGCAGATACGCAGTATTTT
V gene: TRBV9
J gene: TRBJ2-3
clone size: NA
D gene: NA

CDR3 protein: CASAGQGLSQPQHF
CDR3 DNA: TGTGCCAGCGCGGGACAGGGGCTATCACAGCCCCAGCATTTT
V gene: TRBV19
J gene: TRBJ1-5
clone size: NA
D gene: TRBD1

CDR3 protein: CASSQAGEQYF
CDR3 DNA: TGTGCCAGCAGCCAGGCGGGCGAGCAGTACTTC
V gene: TRBV6-5
J gene: TRBJ2-7
clone size: NA
D gene: NA

CDR3 protein: CASRGEADEKLFF
CDR3 DNA: TGCGCCAGCCGGGGGGAGGCAGATGAAAAACTGTTTTTT
V gene: TRBV5-1
J gene: TRBJ1-4
clone size: medium-sized
D gene: NA

CDR3 protein: CASSSLADTSYEQYF
CDR3 DNA: TGTGCCAGCAGTTCCCTAGCGGACACCTCCTACGAGCAGTACTTC
V gene: TRBV5-5
J gene: TRBJ2-7
clone size: NA
D gene: TRBD2

CDR3 protein: CASSPTVTNYGYTF
CDR3 DNA: TGTGCCAGCAGCCCGACAGTGACTAACTATGGCTACACCTTC
V gene: TRBV9
J gene: TRBJ1-2
clone size: NA
D gene: NA

CDR3 protein: CASSYSLATSGNTIYF
CDR3 DNA: TGTGCCAGCAGTTACTCGTTGGCTACCTCTGGAAACACCATATATTTT
V gene: TRBV6-5
J gene: TRBJ1-3
clone size: NA
D gene: NA

CDR3 protein: CASSMGRQETQYF
CDR3 DNA: TGTGCCAGCAGCATGGGGCGGCAAGAGACCCAGTACTTC
V gene: TRBV7-6
J gene: TRBJ2-5
clone size: NA
D gene: NA

CDR3 protein: CASSYSLAGGKGEQFF
CDR3 DNA: TGTGCCAGCAGTTACTCTCTAGCGGGGGGAAAAGGAGAGCAGTTCTTC
V gene: TRBV6-5
J gene: TRBJ2-1
clone size: NA
D gene: TRBD2

CDR3 protein: CATHRAIRDTQYF
CDR3 DNA: TGTGCCACCCACCGGGCCATACGAGATACGCAGTATTTT
V gene: TRBV28
J gene: TRBJ2-3
clone size: few
D gene: NA

CDR3 protein: CASNRDRGDEKLFF
CDR3 DNA: TGTGCCAGTAACCGGGATCGAGGGGATGAAAAACTGTTTTTT
V gene: TRBV19
J gene: TRBJ1-4
clone size: NA
D gene: NA

CDR3 protein: CASSYSSVRGLYF
CDR3 DNA: TGTGCCAGCAGTTACTCGAGCGTTCGGGGTTTGTACTTC
V gene: TRBV6-6
J gene: TRBJ2-7
clone size: NA
D gene: NA

CDR3 protein: CASSSSQGAEQYF
CDR3 DNA: TGTGCCAGCAGCTCCTCCCAAGGCGCCGAGCAGTACTTC
V gene: TRBV7-7
J gene: TRBJ2-7
clone size: NA
D gene: NA

CDR3 protein: CASITEGGRCSYNEQFF
CDR3 DNA: TGTGCCAGCATTACTGAGGGGGGCCGTTGCTCCTACAATGAGCAGTTCTTC
V gene: TRBV6-4
J gene: TRBJ2-1
clone size: NA
D gene: NA

CDR3 protein: CASSSGGRVRDEQYF
CDR3 DNA: TGTGCCAGCAGTTCGGGGGGCAGGGTGAGGGACGAGCAGTACTTC
V gene: TRBV28
J gene: TRBJ2-7
clone size: NA
D gene: NA

CDR3 protein: CASSSEPSGNTIYF
CDR3 DNA: TGTGCCAGCAGCAGCGAGCCCTCTGGAAACACCATATATTTT
V gene: TRBV7-9
J gene: TRBJ1-3
clone size: NA
D gene: NA

CDR3 protein: CASSQGPGQTNYGYTF
CDR3 DNA: TGCGCCAGCAGCCAAGGTCCGGGACAGACTAACTATGGCTACACCTTC
V gene: TRBV4-1
J gene: TRBJ1-2
clone size: NA
D gene: TRBD1

CDR3 protein: CASSKQGGMNTEAFF
CDR3 DNA: TGTGCCAGCAGTAAACAGGGTGGGATGAACACTGAAGCTTTCTTT
V gene: TRBV6-4
J gene: TRBJ1-1
clone size: NA
D gene: NA

CDR3 protein: CASSQGQGGTEAFF
CDR3 DNA: TGTGCCAGCTCACAAGGACAGGGTGGAACTGAAGCTTTCTTT
V gene: TRBV18
J gene: TRBJ1-1
clone size: NA
D gene: TRBD1

CDR3 protein: CASSVSGRPNQPQHF
CDR3 DNA: TGTGCCAGCAGCGTATCAGGGAGGCCCAATCAGCCCCAGCATTTT
V gene: TRBV9
J gene: TRBJ1-5
clone size: NA
D gene: NA

CDR3 protein: CASSRDGNQPQHF
CDR3 DNA: TGTGCCAGCAGCCGGGACGGCAATCAGCCCCAGCATTTT
V gene: TRBV6-5
J gene: TRBJ1-5
clone size: NA
D gene: NA

CDR3 protein: CASLDQMDRAGYTF
CDR3 DNA: TGTGCCAGCTTGGACCAAATGGACAGGGCTGGCTACACCTTC
V gene: TRBV2
J gene: TRBJ1-2
clone size: NA
D gene: TRBD1

CDR3 protein: CASSQGGRAANEQFF
CDR3 DNA: TGTGCCAGCAGCCAGGGTGGGAGGGCCGCAAATGAGCAGTTCTTC
V gene: TRBV7-9
J gene: TRBJ2-1
clone size: NA
D gene: TRBD2

CDR3 protein: CASGLGTQSSEAFF
CDR3 DNA: TGTGCTAGTGGTTTGGGGACCCAATCGAGTGAAGCTTTCTTT
V gene: TRBV12-5
J gene: TRBJ1-1
clone size: NA
D gene: NA

CDR3 protein: CASVTSANTEAFF
CDR3 DNA: TGTGCCAGCGTCACTTCGGCGAACACTGAAGCTTTCTTT
V gene: TRBV2
J gene: TRBJ1-1
clone size: NA
D gene: NA

CDR3 protein: CASSYRIQPQHF
CDR3 DNA: TGTGCCAGCAGCTATAGAATTCAGCCCCAGCATTTT
V gene: TRBV28
J gene: TRBJ1-5
clone size: NA
D gene: NA

CDR3 protein: CASSPDRGRNTEAFF
CDR3 DNA: TGCGCCAGCAGCCCCGACAGGGGTCGGAACACTGAAGCTTTCTTT
V gene: TRBV5-1
J gene: TRBJ1-1
clone size: NA
D gene: TRBD1

CDR3 protein: CASSSYLGETQYF
CDR3 DNA: TGCGCCAGCAGCTCTTACCTCGGAGAGACCCAGTACTTC
V gene: TRBV5-1
J gene: TRBJ2-5
clone size: NA
D gene: NA

CDR3 protein: CASSLRLAGRTGELFF
CDR3 DNA: TGTGCCAGCAGTTTAAGACTAGCGGGGAGAACCGGGGAGCTGTTTTTT
V gene: TRBV27
J gene: TRBJ2-2
clone size: NA
D gene: TRBD2

CDR3 protein: CASTQQHNYGYTF
CDR3 DNA: TGTGCCAGCACCCAGCAGCATAACTATGGCTACACCTTC
V gene: TRBV5-4
J gene: TRBJ1-2
clone size: NA
D gene: NA

CDR3 protein: CASRLDYNSPLHF
CDR3 DNA: TGTGCCAGCCGCCTGGACTATAATTCACCCCTCCACTTT
V gene: TRBV2
J gene: TRBJ1-6
clone size: few
D gene: NA

CDR3 protein: CASSRVGEQYF
CDR3 DNA: TGTGCCAGCTCCAGGGTTGGCGAGCAGTACTTC
V gene: TRBV6-6
J gene: TRBJ2-7
clone size: NA
D gene: NA

CDR3 protein: CASSQANRYNEQFF
CDR3 DNA: TGCGCCAGCAGCCAAGCGAACAGATACAATGAGCAGTTCTTC
V gene: TRBV4-1
J gene: TRBJ2-1
clone size: NA
D gene: NA

CDR3 protein: CASSQPRALAGEQFF
CDR3 DNA: TGCGCCAGCAGCCAACCCAGGGCCCTAGCAGGTGAGCAGTTCTTC
V gene: TRBV4-1
J gene: TRBJ2-1
clone size: few
D gene: NA

CDR3 protein: CASSPGLLGSYEQYF
CDR3 DNA: TGCGCCAGCAGCCCAGGACTCCTCGGATCCTACGAGCAGTACTTC
V gene: TRBV5-1
J gene: TRBJ2-7
clone size: once
D gene: NA

CDR3 protein: CASSVHLMNTEAFF
CDR3 DNA: TGTGCCAGCAGTGTCCACTTGATGAACACTGAAGCTTTCTTT
V gene: TRBV6-1
J gene: TRBJ1-1
clone size: NA
D gene: NA

CDR3 protein: CASSVKTNTEAFF
CDR3 DNA: TGCGCCAGCTCCGTAAAGACGAACACTGAAGCTTTCTTT
V gene: TRBV5-1
J gene: TRBJ1-1
clone size: NA
D gene: NA

CDR3 protein: CASSLGRGRIGSFTDTQYF
CDR3 DNA: TGTGCCAGCAGCTTAGGAAGAGGGAGGATTGGGAGCTTCACAGATACGCAGTATTTT
V gene: TRBV7-2
J gene: TRBJ2-3
clone size: NA
D gene: NA

CDR3 protein: CASSPRGSEKLFF
CDR3 DNA: TGTGCCAGCAGCCCCCGTGGCAGTGAAAAACTGTTTTTT
V gene: TRBV7-2
J gene: TRBJ1-4
clone size: NA
D gene: NA

CDR3 protein: CASSQVPSGRVTGELFF
CDR3 DNA: TGCGCCAGCAGCCAAGTCCCTAGCGGGAGGGTTACCGGGGAGCTGTTTTTT
V gene: TRBV4-1
J gene: TRBJ2-2
clone size: NA
D gene: TRBD2

CDR3 protein: CASSYPRLVPYYEQCF
CDR3 DNA: TGTGCCAGCAGTTACCCCCGACTAGTCCCCTACTACGAGCAGTGCTTC
V gene: TRBV6-5
J gene: TRBJ2-7
clone size: NA
D gene: NA

CDR3 protein: CASSTRSSYGYTF
CDR3 DNA: TGTGCCAGCAGTACAAGATCCAGCTATGGCTACACCTTC
V gene: TRBV27
J gene: TRBJ1-2
clone size: NA
D gene: NA

CDR3 protein: CASFRPASGSGEQYF
CDR3 DNA: TGTGCCAGCTTCCGCCCCGCTAGCGGGAGTGGAGAGCAGTACTTC
V gene: TRBV28
J gene: TRBJ2-7
clone size: once
D gene: TRBD2

CDR3 protein: CASSFLLNTEAFF
CDR3 DNA: TGTGCCAGCAGCTTCCTGTTGAACACTGAAGCTTTCTTT
V gene: TRBV11-2
J gene: TRBJ1-1
clone size: NA
D gene: NA

CDR3 protein: CASSQDPGLAGRSEQFF
CDR3 DNA: TGCGCCAGCAGCCAAGACCCCGGACTAGCGGGAAGAAGTGAGCAGTTCTTC
V gene: TRBV4-3
J gene: TRBJ2-1
clone size: NA
D gene: TRBD2

CDR3 protein: CAITSASRDEQFF
CDR3 DNA: TGTGCCATCACCTCGGCTAGCAGAGATGAGCAGTTCTTC
V gene: TRBV10-3
J gene: TRBJ2-1
clone size: large
D gene: NA

CDR3 protein: CASSLVGTEGAFF
CDR3 DNA: TGCGCCAGCAGCTTGGTGGGGACGGAGGGGGCTTTCTTT
V gene: TRBV5-1
J gene: TRBJ1-1
clone size: NA
D gene: NA

CDR3 protein: CSASGQETQYF
CDR3 DNA: TGCAGTGCTAGCGGACAAGAGACCCAGTACTTC
V gene: TRBV20-1
J gene: TRBJ2-5
clone size: NA
D gene: NA

CDR3 protein: CASSYSRGAFF
CDR3 DNA: TGTGCCAGCAGCTATTCCAGGGGAGCTTTCTTT
V gene: TRBV11-2
J gene: TRBJ1-1
clone size: NA
D gene: NA